Below are 10 T cell receptor beta chains sequenced from a single sample in a study of T-cell memory formation after mild COVID-19. TCRdb re-analysed the 5' RACE reads in MiXCR, keeping a single row per CDR3 protein. The sample has 270,000 or so distinct CDR3 sequences, approximately 15% seen once. Sequencing used PBMCs or a T cell subset sorted from them (not recorded which). The receptors derive from a man younger than 35 who had mild COVID-19 (a few samples of this study predate the infection). Cell type and time point are not known.

This clonotype was found a few times. The chain uses TRBV6-5 and TRBJ2-2; D might be TRBD1 (5 bases). The CDR3 covers 14 residues. The germline gives CDR1 MNHEY, CDR2 SVGAGI. Trimming shortened V by 2 bases and J by 5 bases, and 9 bases separated the two germline ends. The CDR3 coding sequence is TGTGCCAGCAGTTACGGCCCAGGGACCGGGGAGCTGTTTTTT. This gives the protein CASSYGPGTGELFF.

This clonotype showed up many times. The CDR3 loop is CASSYPPSYNEQFF. Here the CDR3 DNA reads TGTGCCAGCAGTTACCCGCCCTCCTACAATGAGCAGTTCTTC. The chain carries TRBV6-6 and TRBJ2-1; D is ambiguous. Germline V gene data show CDR1 as MNHNY and CDR2 as SVGAGI (reference sequence). This CDR3 has 14 amino acids. The ends were cut back, 2 bases at V and 0 bases at J, with 5 bases in the middle.

The rearrangement links TRBV20-1 to TRBJ1-5; 7 bases match TRBD1. This CDR3 contains 14 residues. With V trimmed by 2 bases and J by 4 bases, 5 bases remained unmatched. The germline CDR1 and CDR2 sequences are DFQATT and SNEGSKA (reference sequence). The CDR3 DNA is TGCAGTGCTAGACGGGGCAGGGGGAATCAGCCCCAGCATTTT. It translates to CSARRGRGNQPQHF.

The chain links TRBV19 to TRBJ1-2; maybe TRBD1 (5 bases). V was cut by 5 bases and J by 5 bases, with 15 bases left in between. Germline loops: CDR1 LNHDA, CDR2 SQIVND (reference sequence). The CDR3 spans 14 residues. Written as DNA, the CDR3 is TGTGCCAGTAGTCCCGACAGCCGGGGGTATGGCTACACCTTC. Translating gives CASSPDSRGYGYTF.

This clonotype has only a few counts. The rearrangement links TRBV27 to TRBJ2-7, with D tentatively TRBD2 (6 bases). CDR1 is MNHEY, CDR2 SMNVEV, per germline (reference sequence). The CDR3 consists of 14 residues. V was clipped by 2 bases and J by 4 bases, with 12 bases between them. DNA for the CDR3: TGTGCCAGCAGTTTAGGGGGGAAGTTGTACGAGCAGTACTTC. It is translated as CASSLGGKLYEQYF.

This clonotype has a handful of counts. The chain uses TRBV7-9 and TRBJ2-7, with D possibly being TRBD1 or TRBD2 (5 bases each). Germline V gene lookup returns CDR1 SEHNR and CDR2 FQNEAQ (reference sequence). Trimming removed 5 bases from V and 4 bases from J, with 18 bases in between. This CDR3 comprises 15 residues. The CDR3 nucleotides read TGTGCCAGCAGCCACGGGACGAGGGTCGTATACGAGCAGTACTTC. Encoded protein: CASSHGTRVVYEQYF.

This clonotype appeared a few times. The J gene is TRBJ1-5, the V gene TRBV5-1; D is perhaps TRBD1 (5 bases). CDR3 length: 15 residues. The V and J ends lost 3 bases and 5 bases respectively, with 15 bases between them. CDR1 and CDR2 (germline): SGHRS, YFSETQ. CDR3: CASSSLGGRDQPQHF. For the CDR3, the DNA is TGCGCCAGCAGCTCTTTGGGGGGTAGGGATCAGCCCCAGCATTTT.

This clonotype was detected a few times. The chain couples TRBV4-3 to TRBJ1-6, with TRBD1 as a possible D gene (6 bases). V lost 0 bases, J lost 8 bases, and 17 bases lay in between. This CDR3 has 17 residues. CDR1 and CDR2 from the germline V gene are LGHNA and YSLEER. Here the CDR3 reads CASSQDPSGVGDSPLHF. As DNA, the CDR3 is TGCGCCAGCAGCCAAGACCCCTCAGGGGTCGGGGATTCACCCCTCCACTTT.

This clonotype has ten or more counts. The V and J genes are TRBV29-1 and TRBJ1-2; weak D call: TRBD1 (6 bases). CDR3 length: 14 residues. Germline assignment: CDR1 SQVTM and CDR2 ANQGSEA. Trimming removed 2 bases at V and 2 bases at J, with 12 bases between. The CDR3 is CSVELQGNNYGYTF. The DNA for the CDR3 is TGCAGCGTTGAACTCCAGGGGAACAACTATGGCTACACCTTC.

The chain joins TRBV5-1 to TRBJ2-3; D remains unclear. V was cut by 0 bases and J by 4 bases, with 9 bases left in between. CDR1 is SGHRS and CDR2 is YFSETQ in the germline V gene. The CDR3 totals 14 residues. CDR3 coding DNA: TGCGCCAGCAGCTTGGCCGTAGCTGCAGATACGCAGTATTTT. Its protein is CASSLAVAADTQYF.